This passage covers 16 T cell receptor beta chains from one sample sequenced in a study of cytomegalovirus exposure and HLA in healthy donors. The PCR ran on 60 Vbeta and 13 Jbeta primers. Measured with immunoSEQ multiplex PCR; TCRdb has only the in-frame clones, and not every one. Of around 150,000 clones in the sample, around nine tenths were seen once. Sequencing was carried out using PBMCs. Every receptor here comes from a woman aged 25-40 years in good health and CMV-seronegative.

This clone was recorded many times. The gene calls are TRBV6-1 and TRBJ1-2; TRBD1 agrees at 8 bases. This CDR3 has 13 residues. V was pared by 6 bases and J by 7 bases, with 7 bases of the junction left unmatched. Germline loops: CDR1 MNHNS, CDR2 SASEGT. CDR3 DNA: TGTGCCAGCAGCCCGGTTCAGGGGGCTGGCTACACCTTC. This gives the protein CASSPVQGAGYTF.

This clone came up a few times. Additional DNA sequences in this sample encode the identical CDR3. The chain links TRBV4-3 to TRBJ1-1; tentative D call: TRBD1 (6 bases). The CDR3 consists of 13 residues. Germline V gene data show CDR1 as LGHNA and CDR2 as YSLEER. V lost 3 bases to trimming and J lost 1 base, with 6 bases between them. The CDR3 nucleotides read TGCGCCAGCAGCCAGGACAGGAACACTGAAGCTTTCTTT. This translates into CASSQDRNTEAFF.

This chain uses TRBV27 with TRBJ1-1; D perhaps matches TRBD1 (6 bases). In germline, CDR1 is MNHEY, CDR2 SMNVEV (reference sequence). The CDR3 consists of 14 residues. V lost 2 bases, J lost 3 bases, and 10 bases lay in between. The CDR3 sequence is CASSLAGADTEAFF. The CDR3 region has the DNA TGTGCCAGCAGTTTAGCGGGGGCGGACACTGAAGCTTTCTTT.

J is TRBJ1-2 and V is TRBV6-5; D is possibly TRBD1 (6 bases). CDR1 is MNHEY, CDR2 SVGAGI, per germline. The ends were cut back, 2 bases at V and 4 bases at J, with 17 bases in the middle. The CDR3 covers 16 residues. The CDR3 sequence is CASSYVRGAMAYGYTF. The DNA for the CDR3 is TGTGCCAGCAGTTACGTCCGGGGGGCAATGGCCTATGGCTACACCTTC.

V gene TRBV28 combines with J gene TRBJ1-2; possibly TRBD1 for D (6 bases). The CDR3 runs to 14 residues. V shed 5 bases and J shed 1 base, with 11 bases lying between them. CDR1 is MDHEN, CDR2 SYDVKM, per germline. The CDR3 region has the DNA TGTGCCAGCAGTACAGGGCCCAGTAACTATGGCTACACCTTC. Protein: CASSTGPSNYGYTF.

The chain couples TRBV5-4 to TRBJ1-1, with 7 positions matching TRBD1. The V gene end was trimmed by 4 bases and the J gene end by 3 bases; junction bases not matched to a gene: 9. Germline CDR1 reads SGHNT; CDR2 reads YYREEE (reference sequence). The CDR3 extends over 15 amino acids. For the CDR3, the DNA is TGTGCCAGCAGCCCAAGCAGGGGGAGGCACACTGAAGCTTTCTTT. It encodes CASSPSRGRHTEAFF.

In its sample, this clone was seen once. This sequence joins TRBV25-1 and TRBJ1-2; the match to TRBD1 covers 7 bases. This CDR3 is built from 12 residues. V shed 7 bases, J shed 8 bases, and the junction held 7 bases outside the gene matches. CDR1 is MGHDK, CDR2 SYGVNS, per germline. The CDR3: CASTGTAKGYTF. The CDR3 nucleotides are TGTGCCAGCACTGGGACAGCGAAAGGCTACACCTTC.

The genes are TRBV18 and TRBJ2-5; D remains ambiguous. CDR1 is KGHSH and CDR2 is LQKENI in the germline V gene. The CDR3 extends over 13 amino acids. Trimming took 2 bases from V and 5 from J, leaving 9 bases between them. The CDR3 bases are TGTGCCAGCTCACCAACGGGTCCCGAGACCCAGTACTTC. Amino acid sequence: CASSPTGPETQYF.

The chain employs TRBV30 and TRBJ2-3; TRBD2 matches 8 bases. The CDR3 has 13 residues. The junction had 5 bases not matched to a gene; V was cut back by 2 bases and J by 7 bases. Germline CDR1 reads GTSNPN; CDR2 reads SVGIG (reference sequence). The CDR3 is CAWSLGGGNTQYF. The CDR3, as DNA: TGTGCCTGGAGTCTGGGCGGGGGGAATACGCAGTATTTT.

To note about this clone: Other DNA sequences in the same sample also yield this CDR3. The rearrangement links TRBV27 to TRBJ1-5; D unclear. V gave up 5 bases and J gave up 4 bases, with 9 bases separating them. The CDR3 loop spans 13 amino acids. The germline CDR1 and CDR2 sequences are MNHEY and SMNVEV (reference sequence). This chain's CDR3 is CASSRRENQPQHF. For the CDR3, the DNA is TGTGCCAGCAGTAGACGGGAAAATCAGCCCCAGCATTTT.

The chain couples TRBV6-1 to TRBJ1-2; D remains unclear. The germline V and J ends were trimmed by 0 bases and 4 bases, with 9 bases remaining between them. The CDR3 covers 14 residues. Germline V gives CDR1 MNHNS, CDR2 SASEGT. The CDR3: CASSEAAVFYGYTF. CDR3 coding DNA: TGTGCCAGCAGTGAAGCGGCCGTTTTCTATGGCTACACCTTC.

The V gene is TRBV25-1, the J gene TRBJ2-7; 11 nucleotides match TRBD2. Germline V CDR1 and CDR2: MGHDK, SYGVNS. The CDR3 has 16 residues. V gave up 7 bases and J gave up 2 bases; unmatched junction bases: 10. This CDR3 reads CASNRTGLAVTYEQYF. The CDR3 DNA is TGTGCCAGCAATAGAACGGGACTAGCGGTTACCTACGAGCAGTACTTC.

The CDR3 sequence is CASSFLRGRGYEQYF. The CDR3 region has the DNA TGTGCCAGCAGTTTTCTAAGGGGTCGAGGCTACGAGCAGTACTTC. The V and J genes are TRBV28 and TRBJ2-5; a weak D match, TRBD1 (5 bases). The better agreement between TRBJ2-7 and the DNA end casts doubt on the J call. Germline values: CDR1 MDHEN, CDR2 SYDVKM. This CDR3 has 15 residues.

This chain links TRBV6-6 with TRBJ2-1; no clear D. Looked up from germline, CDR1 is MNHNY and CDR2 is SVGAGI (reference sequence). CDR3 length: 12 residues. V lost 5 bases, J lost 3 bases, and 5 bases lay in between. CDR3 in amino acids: CASSPYYNEQFF. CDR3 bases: TGTGCCAGCAGTCCCTACTACAATGAGCAGTTCTTC.

The CDR3 region is CASSPGRGLGAGELFF. DNA for the CDR3: TGTGCCAGCAGCCCCGGTCGGGGGTTGGGGGCCGGGGAGCTGTTTTTT. The rearrangement uses TRBV28 and TRBJ2-2, with a possible D match to TRBD2 (6 bases). Germline CDR1 is MDHEN and CDR2 is SYDVKM. The CDR3 runs 16 residues. Trimming shortened V by 6 bases and J by 6 bases, and 20 bases separated the two germline ends.

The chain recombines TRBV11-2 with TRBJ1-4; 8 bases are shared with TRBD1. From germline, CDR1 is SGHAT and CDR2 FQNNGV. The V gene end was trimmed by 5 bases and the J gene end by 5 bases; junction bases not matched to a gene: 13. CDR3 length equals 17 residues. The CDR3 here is CASSPPIGDRNNEKLFF. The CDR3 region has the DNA TGTGCCAGCAGCCCCCCCATCGGGGACAGGAACAATGAAAAACTGTTTTTT.